The 30 T cell receptor beta chains presented below share a single source sample, sequenced in a study of cytomegalovirus exposure and HLA in healthy donors. Vbeta (60) and Jbeta (13) primers were used in the PCR. The data were produced by immunoSEQ multiplex PCR, yet TCRdb's version contains in-frame clones alone and is incomplete. This table holds roughly 160,000 clones, approximately 84% found once. Sequences were obtained from PBMCs. The source is a woman aged 50 to 60 in good health and CMV-seropositive.

In its sample, this clone was seen once. The chain combines TRBV2 with TRBJ2-3, with D maybe TRBD1 (6 bases). Trimming pared 7 bases from V and 3 bases from J, leaving 17 bases between. Germline V gives CDR1 SNHLY, CDR2 FYNNEI. The length of the CDR3 is 15 residues. The CDR3 sequence is CASTPRSQGTDTQYF. In DNA, the CDR3 is TGTGCCAGCACCCCCCGTTCCCAGGGGACAGATACGCAGTATTTT.

The chain is built from TRBV5-1 and TRBJ2-1; D perhaps matches TRBD1 (6 bases). Trimming pared 2 bases from V and 7 bases from J, leaving 22 bases between. Germline values: CDR1 SGHRS, CDR2 YFSETQ. The CDR3 has 17 amino acids. The CDR3 spells CASSFPSSGHGFNEQFF. The CDR3 bases are TGCGCCAGCAGCTTCCCTAGTTCGGGACACGGCTTTAATGAGCAGTTCTTC.

The V call is TRBV2, the J call TRBJ1-5; possibly TRBD1 for D (5 bases). Germline V gene data show CDR1 as SNHLY and CDR2 as FYNNEI. Trimming removed 2 bases from V and 5 bases from J, with 13 bases in between. The CDR3 loop spans 15 amino acids. The CDR3 DNA sequence: TGTGCCAGCAGTGAACAGGGAGGAACCTATCAGCCCCAGCATTTT. Translated: CASSEQGGTYQPQHF.

Of note for this clone: Distinct nucleotide sequences in the sample also encode this CDR3. The chain recombines TRBV7-9 with TRBJ2-3, with D perhaps TRBD2 (6 bases). The germline V gene has CDR1 SEHNR and CDR2 FQNEAQ (reference sequence). V lost 5 bases, J lost 0 bases, and 12 bases lay in between. The CDR3 has 15 residues. CDR3 in amino acids: CASSPPGVSTDTQYF. The CDR3 nucleotides are TGTGCCAGCAGCCCCCCGGGGGTCAGCACAGATACGCAGTATTTT.

The chain carries TRBV4-2 and TRBJ2-1; possible D gene TRBD2, 6 bases. Germline lookup yields CDR1 LGHNA and CDR2 YNFKEQ. CDR3 length equals 18 residues. Between the trimmed V and J ends, which lost 1 base and 1 base, there was a span of 17 bases. The CDR3 DNA reads as TGTGCCAGCAGCCAAGTGGGAACGGGAGTGCTTTCCTACAATGAGCAGTTCTTC. Translating gives CASSQVGTGVLSYNEQFF.

The chain couples TRBV5-1 to TRBJ1-1; the match to TRBD1 covers 8 bases. CDR1 is SGHRS, CDR2 YFSETQ, per germline. V lost 4 bases, J lost 7 bases, and 3 bases stayed unmatched. The CDR3 extends over 12 amino acids. CDR3 in amino acids: CASSHGQGEAFF. CDR3 nucleotides: TGCGCCAGCAGCCACGGACAGGGTGAAGCTTTCTTT.

This clone was counted at least ten times. The gene calls are TRBV11-1 and TRBJ1-1; 7 nucleotides agree with TRBD1. CDR3 length: 14 residues. After removal of 0 bases from V and 4 bases from J, the junction contained 2 bases not matched to a gene. CDR1 and CDR2 from the germline V gene are SGHAT and FQDESV (reference sequence). CDR3 protein: CASSLAQGSTEAFF. The CDR3 DNA sequence: TGTGCCAGCAGCTTAGCACAGGGGAGCACTGAAGCTTTCTTT.

The chain carries TRBV19 and TRBJ2-7; maybe TRBD1 (6 bases). Germline lookup yields CDR1 LNHDA and CDR2 SQIVND (reference sequence). The germline V and J ends were trimmed by 6 bases and 3 bases, with 18 bases remaining between them. The CDR3 consists of 15 residues. The CDR3 DNA reads TGTGCCAGTAGCGCACAGGGAAAGTGGGACTACGAGCAGTACTTC. It translates to CASSAQGKWDYEQYF. The whole variable domain, filled in from reference TRBV19 and TRBJ2-7, reads DGGITQSPKYLFRKEGQNVTLSCEQNLNHDAMYWYRQDPGQGLRLIYYSQIVNDFQKGDIAEGYSVSREKKESFPLTVTSAQKNPTAFYLCASSAQGKWDYEQYFGPGTRLTVT.

This clone appeared a single time. The rearrangement uses TRBV4-1 and TRBJ2-5; no reliable D call. Germline CDR1 reads MGHRA; CDR2 reads YSYEKL. The V gene lost 0 bases and the J gene lost 5 bases, with 13 bases spanning the gap. The CDR3 is 15 amino acids. CDR3 residues: CASSQDPDSGETQYF. The CDR3 DNA follows: TGCGCCAGCAGCCAAGATCCAGACTCCGGGGAGACCCAGTACTTC.

This chain uses TRBV5-1 with TRBJ2-2, with 9 bases identical to TRBD2. V lost 4 bases to trimming and J lost 7 bases; unmatched junction nucleotides: 8. The CDR3 is 15 residues long. From germline, CDR1 is SGHRS and CDR2 YFSETQ. The CDR3 sequence: CASSPVAGGDGELFF. Written as DNA, the CDR3 is TGCGCCAGCAGCCCAGTGGCGGGAGGGGACGGGGAGCTGTTTTTT.

J is TRBJ1-4 and V is TRBV18; D gene unclear. The CDR3 sequence is 15 residues long. Germline V gene lookup returns CDR1 KGHSH and CDR2 LQKENI. The V end lost 3 bases, the J end lost 9 bases, and 17 bases lay between the germline ends. The CDR3 region has the DNA TGTGCCAGCTCACCGGAGGCAGGTTTCGGGCAAAAACTGTTTTTT. Translated: CASSPEAGFGQKLFF.

The chain links TRBV5-6 to TRBJ1-5; D might be TRBD1 (5 bases). The CDR3 consists of 14 residues. Germline lookup yields CDR1 SGHDT and CDR2 YYEEEE. Trimming left V 3 bases short and J 3 bases short, with 10 bases between. DNA of the CDR3: TGTGCCAGCAGCTGGGCAGGGAACAATCAGCCCCAGCATTTT. It encodes CASSWAGNNQPQHF.

The chain uses TRBV7-2 and TRBJ2-1; 7 bases match TRBD2. J lost 5 bases, V lost 3 bases, and 7 bases had no gene match. The length of the CDR3 is 15 residues. Germline values: CDR1 SGHTA, CDR2 FQGNSA. CDR3 loop: CASSFAGLGNNEQFF. The DNA for the CDR3 is TGTGCCAGCAGCTTCGCCGGACTAGGGAACAATGAGCAGTTCTTC. The full variable domain, completed using reference TRBV7-2 and TRBJ2-1, is GAGVSQSPSNKVTEKGKDVELRCDPISGHTALYWYRQSLGQGLEFLIYFQGNSAPDKSGLPSDRFSAERTGGSVSTLTIQRTQQEDSAVYLCASSFAGLGNNEQFFGPGTRLTVL.

On this clone: Compared with germline, one end of the junction differs, possibly owing to a read error. V usage is TRBV15 and J usage is TRBJ2-6; D is perhaps TRBD2 (6 bases). The germline CDR1 and CDR2 sequences are LNHNV and YYDKDF (reference sequence). There are 16 residues in the CDR3. The CDR3 sequence is CATSRSEGSGANALTF. In DNA form, the CDR3 reads TGTGCCACCAGCAGATCGGAGGGGTCTGGGGCCAACGCCCTGACTTTC.

The genes are TRBV4-1 and TRBJ2-2, with D possibly being TRBD2 (5 bases). CDR1 and CDR2 (germline): MGHRA, YSYEKL. CDR3 length: 16 residues. Trimming removed 0 bases from V and 14 bases from J, with 22 bases in between. CDR3 in DNA: TGCGCCAGCAGCCAAGATCCTGCAGGCCCCCTCCGGACTCTGTTTTTT. It specifies CASSQDPAGPLRTLFF.

The chain recombines TRBV7-2 with TRBJ2-1, with D possibly TRBD2 on 5 matching bases. This CDR3 has 13 residues. Germline V gives CDR1 SGHTA, CDR2 FQGNSA. V was trimmed by 4 bases and J by 5 bases, leaving 9 bases between them. The DNA for the CDR3 is TGTGCCAGCAGCTCGGAGCGGCACAATGAGCAGTTCTTC. It yields the protein CASSSERHNEQFF.

The chain links TRBV28 to TRBJ1-2, with 7 bases fitting TRBD1. The V gene end was trimmed by 4 bases and the J gene end by 0 bases; junction bases not matched to a gene: 11. The CDR3 contains 17 residues. Germline lookup yields CDR1 MDHEN and CDR2 SYDVKM. The CDR3 spells CASSSARGQIPNYGYTF. DNA of the CDR3: TGTGCCAGCAGTTCCGCTCGGGGACAGATCCCTAACTATGGCTACACCTTC.

This clone was seen many times. The chain links TRBV19 to TRBJ1-5; 7 bases are a match to TRBD1. V lost 6 bases, J lost 2 bases, and 10 bases stayed unmatched. CDR1 and CDR2 (germline): LNHDA, SQIVND (reference sequence). This CDR3 spans 16 amino acids. The CDR3 protein is CASRPGTAQGNQPQHF. CDR3 sequence (DNA): TGTGCCAGTAGGCCCGGGACAGCACAGGGCAATCAGCCCCAGCATTTT.

The CDR3 sequence: CASSEGQGVGSDYGYTF. For the CDR3, the DNA is TGTGCCAGCAGTGAAGGACAGGGGGTCGGTTCGGACTATGGCTACACCTTC. The chain has TRBV6-4 and TRBJ1-2, with 10 bases identical to TRBD1. The V gene end was trimmed by 3 bases and the J gene end by 3 bases; junction bases not matched to a gene: 10. The CDR3 has 17 residues. Per the germline V gene, CDR1 is MRHNA and CDR2 is SNTAGT.

The chain is built from TRBV2 and TRBJ2-5, with D possibly TRBD2 on 6 matching bases. V was cut by 6 bases and J by 0 bases, with 14 bases left in between. Germline-derived CDR1 and CDR2 are SNHLY and FYNNEI. The CDR3 totals 15 residues. Here the CDR3 DNA reads TGTGCCAGCAGCTATACGGCGGGGAACCAAGAGACCCAGTACTTC. Protein product: CASSYTAGNQETQYF.

The V call is TRBV7-2, the J call TRBJ2-6; possible D gene TRBD2, 6 bases. Trimming took 5 bases from V and 0 from J, leaving 14 bases between them. CDR1 is SGHTA and CDR2 is FQGNSA in the germline V gene. The CDR3 spans 17 residues. CDR3 bases: TGTGCCAGCAGCCGAAGACGGGAGAGCTCTGGGGCCAACGTCCTGACTTTC. It specifies CASSRRRESSGANVLTF.

This clone was seen just once. This chain links TRBV6-1 with TRBJ1-2; the match to TRBD1 covers 10 bases. The CDR3 runs to 14 residues. Germline loops: CDR1 MNHNS, CDR2 SASEGT. V dropped 6 bases and J dropped 3; count of bases not matched to a gene: 4. CDR3 sequence (DNA): TGTGCCAGCAGACGACAGGGGGCAGACTATGGCTACACCTTC. Amino acid sequence: CASRRQGADYGYTF.

The CDR3 is CASSAGRRMDEQFF. CDR3 coding DNA: TGTGCCAGCTCCGCCGGGAGGAGGATGGATGAGCAGTTCTTC. This chain links TRBV18 with TRBJ2-1, with 7 bases identical to TRBD2. Germline CDR1 KGHSH, CDR2 LQKENI. The CDR3 is 14 amino acids. J lost 8 bases, V lost 6 bases, and 10 bases had no gene match.

This rearrangement joins TRBV5-4 to TRBJ2-1; D gene uncertain. V was trimmed by 4 bases and J by 0 bases, leaving 17 bases between them. Germline values: CDR1 SGHNT, CDR2 YYREEE (reference sequence). The CDR3 spans 17 residues. In DNA form, the CDR3 reads TGTGCCAGCAGCGCAGAGACATTCCAGAGCTCCTACAATGAGCAGTTCTTC. This codes for CASSAETFQSSYNEQFF.

The V call is TRBV5-1, the J call TRBJ2-3, with D possibly being TRBD1 (6 bases). V lost 4 bases to trimming and J lost 3 bases, with 9 bases between them. The CDR3 runs to 13 residues. CDR1 and CDR2 from the germline V gene are SGHRS and YFSETQ. CDR3 residues: CASSTGQTDTQYF. The CDR3 DNA reads as TGCGCCAGCAGCACCGGACAGACAGATACGCAGTATTTT.

The chain recombines TRBV11-3 with TRBJ2-5; D is possibly TRBD2 (6 bases). Germline CDR1 and CDR2: SGHNT and YENEEA. The CDR3 extends over 17 amino acids. With 1 base removed from V and 5 bases from J, the gap between germline ends came to 20 bases. CDR3 amino acids: CASSLVSRDGGGETQYF. The CDR3 DNA reads as TGTGCCAGCAGCTTAGTTTCGCGGGACGGAGGTGGGGAGACCCAGTACTTC.

The chain links TRBV11-2 to TRBJ1-4, with D perhaps TRBD1 (5 bases). Germline V CDR1 and CDR2: SGHAT, FQNNGV. This CDR3 has 15 amino acids. V lost 0 bases to trimming and J lost 7 bases, with 12 bases between them. In nucleotides, the CDR3 is TGTGCCAGCAGCTTAGAAGGAGGGACGGGTGAAAAACTGTTTTTT. Translating it yields CASSLEGGTGEKLFF.

Concerning this clone: This specimen includes other DNA sequences encoding the same CDR3. The chain links TRBV5-1 to TRBJ2-1; possible D gene TRBD1, 6 bases. CDR1 SGHRS and CDR2 YFSETQ come from the germline V gene. Trimming shortened V by 2 bases and J by 0 bases, and 12 bases separated the two germline ends. The length of the CDR3 is 16 residues. Here the CDR3 DNA reads TGCGCCAGCAGCTTACAGGGCTTGAGCTCCTACAATGAGCAGTTCTTC. Translation gives CASSLQGLSSYNEQFF. The variable domain in full, completed from reference TRBV5-1 and TRBJ2-1, reads KAGVTQTPRYLIKTRGQQVTLSCSPISGHRSVSWYQQTPGQGLQFLFEYFSETQRNKGNFPGRFSGRQFSNSRSEMNVSTLELGDSALYLCASSLQGLSSYNEQFFGPGTRLTVL.

The chain is built from TRBV18 and TRBJ2-1; 9 positions agree with TRBD1. CDR3 size: 16 residues. The germline CDR1 and CDR2 sequences are KGHSH and LQKENI. Trimming removed 3 bases from V and 7 bases from J; junction bases left unmatched: 10. CDR3 nucleotide sequence: TGTGCCAGCTCACCGTCCCGGGACAGGGTTGGTAATGAGCAGTTCTTC. It is translated as CASSPSRDRVGNEQFF.

The rearrangement uses TRBV28 and TRBJ2-7, with 8 nucleotides matching TRBD2. Looked up from germline, CDR1 is MDHEN and CDR2 is SYDVKM. The junction had 8 bases not matched to a gene; V was cut back by 5 bases and J by 2 bases. The CDR3 is 15 residues long. This CDR3 reads CASSPRTGGAYEQYF. In nucleotides, the CDR3 is TGTGCCAGCAGTCCCAGGACGGGGGGGGCCTACGAGCAGTACTTC.